The 32 T cell receptor beta chains given below trace back to one sample, sequenced in a study of T cells in Graves' hyperthyroidism and ophthalmopathy. RNA transcripts provided the source from which TCR beta CDR3 regions were amplified. The HTBI primer set drove a first-round RT-PCR of the TCR CDR3. TCRdb reanalysed the multiplex PCR reads using MiXCR and keeps one entry per CDR3 protein. The sample includes hundreds of thousands of distinct CDR3 sequences, about 15% of them seen just once. The sample comprised blood. Receptors were obtained from a woman between 18 and 29 years old with Graves' hyperthyroidism.

This clonotype showed up many times. The chain uses TRBV12-3 or TRBV12-4 and TRBJ1-2, with D maybe TRBD1 (5 bases). V gave up 7 bases and J gave up 6 bases, with 18 bases separating them. CDR3 size: 14 residues. The CDR3 DNA follows: TGTGCCAGCACCATGGCCGGGGGGAGGGATGGCTACACCTTC. Translating gives CASTMAGGRDGYTF.

CDR3 loop: CASSPETVGQPQHF. In nucleotides, the CDR3 is TGTGCCAGTAGTCCAGAGACAGTCGGTCAGCCCCAGCATTTT. The rearrangement joins TRBV19 to TRBJ1-5; a weak D match, TRBD1 (5 bases). The CDR3 loop spans 14 amino acids. CDR1 is LNHDA and CDR2 is SQIVND in the germline V gene (reference sequence). Deletions cut 5 bases from V and 6 bases from J, with 14 bases between.

This clonotype appeared a few times. The chain combines TRBV29-1 with TRBJ2-3; 10 positions agree with TRBD2. Germline CDR1 SQVTM, CDR2 ANQGSEA. The CDR3 has 12 residues. The V gene end was trimmed by 8 bases and the J gene end by 4 bases; junction bases not matched to a gene: 3. CDR3 DNA sequence: TGCAGCATTGGACTAGCGGCAGATACGCAGTATTTT. As protein: CSIGLAADTQYF.

The table lists this clonotype with many counts. The chain is built from TRBV28 and TRBJ2-5; 7 bases map to TRBD1. J was trimmed by 5 bases and V by 7 bases; bases with no gene match: 7. The germline CDR1 and CDR2 sequences are MDHEN and SYDVKM. This CDR3 has 13 residues. The CDR3 spells CASNEGGRETQYF. CDR3 DNA sequence: TGTGCCAGCAATGAAGGGGGCAGGGAGACCCAGTACTTC. The whole variable domain, filled in from reference TRBV28 and TRBJ2-5, reads DVKVTQSSRYLVKRTGEKVFLECVQDMDHENMFWYRQDPGLGLRLIYFSYDVKMKEKGDIPEGYSVSREKKERFSLILESASTNQTSMYLCASNEGGRETQYFGPGTRLLVL.

This clonotype was seen more than once but under ten times. This rearrangement joins TRBV6-2 or TRBV6-3 to TRBJ2-3; 10 positions agree with TRBD2. Germline-derived CDR1 and CDR2 are MNHEY and SVGEGT. The CDR3 totals 12 residues. The V and J ends lost 6 bases and 10 bases, in that order; junction bases with no gene match: 4. The CDR3 nucleotides are TGTGCCAGCAGAGAGGGACTAGCGCCGCAGTATTTT. Encoded protein: CASREGLAPQYF.

This clonotype was seen only a few times. A much larger clone is a single base away; this may be a read error. The chain links TRBV20-1 to TRBJ1-1; weak D call: TRBD1 (6 bases). Germline V gene lookup returns CDR1 DFQATT and CDR2 SNEGSKA (reference sequence). This CDR3 spans 13 amino acids. The CDR3, as DNA: TGCAGTGCTAGAGGGACAGATCTGACTGAAGCTCTCTTT. Translated: CSARGTDLTEALF.

This clonotype has just a few counts. CDR3 DNA sequence: TGCAGTGCTAGAGATAAAAGCGGGGGGTCTCGCACAGATACGCAGTATTTT. It specifies CSARDKSGGSRTDTQYF. The V gene is TRBV20-1, the J gene TRBJ2-3; TRBD2 aligns across 9 bases. V lost 0 bases, J lost 1 base, and 8 bases stayed unmatched. CDR3 length equals 17 residues. Germline CDR1 and CDR2: DFQATT and SNEGSKA (reference sequence).

This rearrangement joins TRBV25-1 to TRBJ1-1; maybe TRBD1 (5 bases). Trimming stripped 6 bases from V and 4 bases from J, with 15 bases between. From germline, CDR1 is MGHDK and CDR2 SYGVNS. CDR3 length equals 14 residues. The CDR3 is CASSEGTRGTEAFF. CDR3 nucleotide sequence: TGTGCCAGCAGCGAGGGGACGAGGGGCACTGAAGCTTTCTTT.

In this sample, this clonotype turned up many times. V and J are TRBV7-2 and TRBJ2-5; D might be TRBD1 (5 bases). CDR1 SGHTA and CDR2 FQGNSA come from the germline V gene. V lost 2 bases, J lost 1 base, and 14 bases lay in between. The CDR3 is 16 amino acids. CDR3 sequence: CASSLYASRGQETQYF. Here the CDR3 DNA reads TGTGCCAGCAGCTTATATGCCTCAAGGGGCCAAGAGACCCAGTACTTC. Based on the CDR3 plus reference TRBV7-2 and TRBJ2-5, the full variable domain is GAGVSQSPSNKVTEKGKDVELRCDPISGHTALYWYRQSLGQGLEFLIYFQGNSAPDKSGLPSDRFSAERTGGSVSTLTIQRTQQEDSAVYLCASSLYASRGQETQYFGPGTRLLVL.

V usage is TRBV28 and J usage is TRBJ2-1; 9 positions match TRBD2. The germline V gene has CDR1 MDHEN and CDR2 SYDVKM. This CDR3 is 15 amino acids long. The junction had 9 bases not matched to a gene; V was cut back by 4 bases and J by 8 bases. The CDR3 sequence is CASSSPGGGGDEQFF. The CDR3 nucleotides are TGTGCCAGCAGTTCCCCTGGCGGGGGGGGGGATGAGCAGTTCTTC.

This clonotype has only a few counts. The genes are TRBV4-1 and TRBJ2-1, with unresolved D. Deletions cut 0 bases from V and 0 bases from J, with 12 bases between. The CDR3 is 17 residues long. CDR1 is MGHRA and CDR2 is YSYEKL in the germline V gene. The DNA for the CDR3 is TGCGCCAGCAGCCAAGAATGGGTCAGAAACTCCTACAATGAGCAGTTCTTC. Its protein is CASSQEWVRNSYNEQFF.

In this sample, this clonotype turned up many times. The V gene is TRBV4-1, the J gene TRBJ1-2; D not resolved. CDR3 length: 15 residues. Germline V gene lookup returns CDR1 MGHRA and CDR2 YSYEKL. V lost 4 bases to trimming and J lost 0 bases, with 12 bases between them. The CDR3 DNA sequence: TGCGCCAGCAGCCCTGGTTGGAGCGCTAACTATGGCTACACCTTC. Its protein product is CASSPGWSANYGYTF.

This clonotype came up many times. The chain uses TRBV12-3 or TRBV12-4 and TRBJ2-1, with D unresolved. CDR3 length equals 15 residues. Trimming removed 2 bases at V and 4 bases at J, with 12 bases between. The CDR3 DNA reads as TGTGCCAGCAGTTTAATCCACGCCCGTTACAATGAGCAGTTCTTC. As protein: CASSLIHARYNEQFF.

The rearrangement uses TRBV5-1 and TRBJ2-6; no firm D call. Germline V gene data show CDR1 as SGHRS and CDR2 as YFSETQ. Trimming stripped 0 bases from V and 2 bases from J, with 9 bases between. The CDR3 has 16 residues. The chain's CDR3 is CASSLAGRPGANVLTF. The CDR3 bases are TGCGCCAGCAGCTTGGCCGGACGACCTGGGGCCAACGTCCTGACTTTC.

Ten or more counts support this clonotype. The chain couples TRBV7-2 to TRBJ1-2; possible D gene TRBD1, 6 bases. This CDR3 contains 15 residues. Between the trimmed V and J ends, which lost 5 bases and 3 bases, there was a span of 16 bases. The germline CDR1 and CDR2 sequences are SGHTA and FQGNSA. The CDR3 DNA sequence: TGTGCCAGCAGCGCCTCCCACAGGGAGTACTATGGCTACACCTTC. Amino acid sequence: CASSASHREYYGYTF.

As regards this clonotype: A much larger clone differs by one base, so this may be a read error. The V call is TRBV29-1, the J call TRBJ2-1; 8 bases align to TRBD2. This CDR3 is 15 amino acids long. The germline V gene has CDR1 SQVTM and CDR2 ANQGSEA. V shed 2 bases and J 2 bases; nucleotides not matched to a gene: 5. CDR3 in amino acids: CSVEQSGSPYNEQFF. CDR3 DNA sequence: TGCAGCGTTGAACAGAGCGGGAGCCCCTACAATGAGCAGTTCTTC.

With respect to this clonotype: At one end, the junction sequence differs from germline, possibly due to a read error. This chain joins TRBV20-1 and TRBJ2-3, with 8 bases matching TRBD2. Germline assignment: CDR1 DFQATT and CDR2 SNEGSKA (reference sequence). The CDR3 runs 15 residues. CDR3 sequence (DNA): TGCATTGGGGTAGACCAGCGGGAGTTCACAGATACGCGGTATTTT. This codes for CIGVDQREFTDTRYF.

This clonotype was seen ten or more times. The chain has TRBV20-1 and TRBJ2-2; possible D gene TRBD1, 5 bases. The length of the CDR3 is 16 residues. V was trimmed by 0 bases and J by 1 base, leaving 12 bases between them. In germline, CDR1 is DFQATT, CDR2 SNEGSKA (reference sequence). This CDR3 reads CSARDIGQGNTGELFF. As DNA, the CDR3 is TGCAGTGCTAGAGATATAGGGCAGGGGAACACCGGGGAGCTGTTTTTT.

The V and J genes are TRBV29-1 and TRBJ1-3; D is unclear. Germline V gives CDR1 SQVTM, CDR2 ANQGSEA. The CDR3 is made up of 14 amino acids. The germline V and J ends were trimmed by 4 bases and 0 bases, with 10 bases remaining between them. CDR3 amino acids: CSVAVTSSGNTIYF. Written as DNA, the CDR3 is TGCAGCGTTGCGGTCACGAGCTCTGGAAACACCATATATTTT.

In its sample, this clonotype was seen many times. This chain joins TRBV20-1 and TRBJ1-1, with D perhaps TRBD1 (5 bases). V gave up 5 bases and J gave up 11 bases, with 21 bases separating them. This CDR3 spans 13 amino acids. Germline assignment: CDR1 DFQATT and CDR2 SNEGSKA (reference sequence). The CDR3 bases are TGCAGTGCTGACCGGGACCTCGGTGGTGCGGCTTTCTTT. Translation: CSADRDLGGAAFF.

In the case of this clonotype: A much larger clone differs by one base, so this may be a read error. The chain combines TRBV2 with TRBJ2-3; TRBD2 aligns across 15 bases. This CDR3 has 17 residues. Trimming took 8 bases from V and 4 from J; bases not matched to a gene: 10. The germline V gene has CDR1 SNHLY and CDR2 FYNNEI. The CDR3 reads CASRRGLAGGLADTQYF. Written as DNA, the CDR3 is TGTGCCAGCCGTCGGGGACTAGCGGGAGGTCTGGCAGATACGCAGTATTTT.

The gene calls are TRBV28 and TRBJ2-5, with 14 positions matching TRBD2. Germline V gene lookup returns CDR1 MDHEN and CDR2 SYDVKM. V was clipped by 4 bases and J by 5 bases; unmatched bases: 21. The CDR3 covers 21 residues. The CDR3, as DNA: TGTGCCAGCAGTTCCCTTAAGGGGGAGAGGGGACTAGCGGGAGTTCACGAGACCCAGTACTTC. Translated: CASSSLKGERGLAGVHETQYF.

Concerning this clonotype itself: At one end the junction does not follow the germline gene, possibly because of a read error. The rearrangement joins TRBV20-1 to TRBJ1-4, with a tentative D call TRBD1 (5 bases). The CDR3 extends over 16 amino acids. Per germline, CDR1 DFQATT and CDR2 SNEGSKA (reference sequence). Here the CDR3 reads CSASDPRDGVNEKLFF. CDR3 DNA: TGCAGCGCTAGCGATCCCCGGGACGGAGTTAATGAAAAACTGTTTTTT.

This clonotype was detected a few times. V usage is TRBV7-3 and J usage is TRBJ2-1, with TRBD2 matching over 9 bases. This CDR3 has 20 amino acids. CDR1 SGHTA and CDR2 FQGTGA come from the germline V gene. V shed 2 bases and J 0 bases; nucleotides not matched to a gene: 14. The CDR3 DNA sequence: TGTGCCAGCAGCTTAGGGGTCGGTAGCGGGAGCACAAGCTCCTACAATGAGCAGTTCTTC. Protein sequence: CASSLGVGSGSTSSYNEQFF.

The J gene is TRBJ1-1, the V gene TRBV11-1; a weak D match, TRBD1 (6 bases). The CDR3 sequence is 16 residues long. With 0 bases removed from V and 4 bases from J, the gap between germline ends came to 15 bases. Germline-derived CDR1 and CDR2 are SGHAT and FQDESV (reference sequence). The CDR3: CASSLASLTGSTEAFF. The CDR3 coding sequence is TGTGCCAGCAGCTTAGCGTCCCTGACAGGCAGCACTGAAGCTTTCTTT.

V usage is TRBV5-1 and J usage is TRBJ2-3, with D hard to call. In germline, CDR1 is SGHRS, CDR2 YFSETQ. Trimming took off 0 bases at V and 0 bases at J, with 5 bases between the two ends. This CDR3 contains 14 residues. CDR3 protein: CASSLEESTDTQYF. The CDR3 DNA is TGCGCCAGCAGCTTGGAAGAGAGCACAGATACGCAGTATTTT.

The chain links TRBV6-9 to TRBJ2-1; unclear D gene. V was trimmed by 1 base and J by 0 bases, leaving 7 bases between them. The length of the CDR3 is 15 residues. Germline V lookup: CDR1 MNHGY, CDR2 SVAAGI. Written as DNA, the CDR3 is TGTGCCAGCAGTTATTATCCCCACTCCTACAATGAGCAGTTCTTC. Encoded protein: CASSYYPHSYNEQFF.

This clonotype was seen repeatedly, ten times or more. This CDR3 is CSAARTGLSPLHF. The CDR3 DNA sequence: TGCAGTGCTGCAAGGACAGGTCTTTCACCCCTCCACTTT. The chain employs TRBV20-1 and TRBJ1-6; the match to TRBD1 covers 7 bases. Looked up from germline, CDR1 is DFQATT and CDR2 is SNEGSKA (reference sequence). The CDR3 is 13 amino acids. Trimming cost V 5 bases and J 9 bases; bases outside gene matches: 7.

With respect to this clonotype: This may stem from a read error, because a much larger clone lies one nucleotide away. This sequence joins TRBV7-2 and TRBJ1-5; TRBD1 agrees at 7 bases. The CDR3 consists of 17 residues. The germline gives CDR1 SGHTA, CDR2 FQGNSA. CDR3 nucleotides: TGTGCCAGCAGTTACAGGGGCAGCCCGTATAGCAATCAGCCCCGGCATTTT. This sequence encodes CASSYRGSPYSNQPRHF.

This clonotype was counted only a few times. The rearrangement uses TRBV7-9 and TRBJ1-1; 7 bases are a match to TRBD1. This CDR3 has 16 residues. Trimming removed 5 bases from V and 5 bases from J; junction bases left unmatched: 14. Germline lookup yields CDR1 SEHNR and CDR2 FQNEAQ (reference sequence). CDR3 in DNA: TGTGCCAGCAGCCAGTCGGGGACAGCGGCCGTGACTGAAGCTTTCTTT. It codes for CASSQSGTAAVTEAFF.

This clonotype came up a few times. The chain links TRBV20-1 to TRBJ2-1, with TRBD1 matching 9 bases. Germline V lookup: CDR1 DFQATT, CDR2 SNEGSKA (reference sequence). V was clipped by 5 bases and J by 5 bases; unmatched bases: 19. The CDR3 has 18 amino acids. The CDR3 spells CSAGSRDREEKKNNEQFF. The CDR3 DNA follows: TGCAGTGCTGGGTCCCGGGACAGGGAGGAGAAAAAAAACAATGAGCAGTTCTTC.

The V gene is TRBV6-5, the J gene TRBJ2-7; D might be TRBD1 (6 bases). V was shortened by 0 bases and J by 8 bases, with 14 bases between the two germline ends. CDR1 MNHEY and CDR2 SVGAGI come from the germline V gene. The CDR3 totals 14 residues. The chain's CDR3 is CASSYSTAGEQQYF. The CDR3, as DNA: TGTGCCAGCAGTTACTCGACTGCAGGGGAGCAGCAGTACTTC.